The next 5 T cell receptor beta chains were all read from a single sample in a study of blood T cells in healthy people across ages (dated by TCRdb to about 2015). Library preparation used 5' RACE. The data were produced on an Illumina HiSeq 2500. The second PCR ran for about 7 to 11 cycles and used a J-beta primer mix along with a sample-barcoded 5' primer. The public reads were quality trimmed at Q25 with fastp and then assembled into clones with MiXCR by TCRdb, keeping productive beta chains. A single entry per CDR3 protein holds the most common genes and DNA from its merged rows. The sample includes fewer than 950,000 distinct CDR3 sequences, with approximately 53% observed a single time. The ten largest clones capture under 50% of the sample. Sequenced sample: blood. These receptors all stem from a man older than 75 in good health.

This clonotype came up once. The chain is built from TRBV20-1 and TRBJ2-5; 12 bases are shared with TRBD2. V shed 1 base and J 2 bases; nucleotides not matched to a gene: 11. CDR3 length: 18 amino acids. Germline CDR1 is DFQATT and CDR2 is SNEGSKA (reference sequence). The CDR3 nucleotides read TGCAGTGCTAGAGGGGGGACCGGGACTAGCGGGCTTCAAGAGACCCAGTACTTC. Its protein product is CSARGGTGTSGLQETQYF.

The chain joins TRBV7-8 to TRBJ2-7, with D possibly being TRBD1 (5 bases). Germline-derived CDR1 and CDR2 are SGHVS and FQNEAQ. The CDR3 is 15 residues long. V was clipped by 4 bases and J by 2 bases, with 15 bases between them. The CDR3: CASSSFRGTTYEQYF. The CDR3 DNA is TGTGCCAGCAGCTCCTTTAGGGGAACCACCTACGAGCAGTACTTC.

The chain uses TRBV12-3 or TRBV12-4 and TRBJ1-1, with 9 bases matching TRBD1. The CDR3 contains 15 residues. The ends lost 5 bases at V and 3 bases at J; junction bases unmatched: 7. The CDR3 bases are TGTGCCAGCAGTGACAGGGGGTTACGGGACACTGAAGCTTTCTTT. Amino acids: CASSDRGLRDTEAFF.

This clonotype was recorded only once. The CDR3 nucleotides are TGTGCTAGTGGTTTGGGTGCAGGATCCCCAAATGAGCAGTTCTTC. Translation gives CASGLGAGSPNEQFF. The V and J genes are TRBV12-5 and TRBJ2-1, with D unresolved. This CDR3 is 15 amino acids long. Germline lookup yields CDR1 LGHNT and CDR2 FRNRAP. V was pared by 1 base and J by 7 bases, with 14 bases between.

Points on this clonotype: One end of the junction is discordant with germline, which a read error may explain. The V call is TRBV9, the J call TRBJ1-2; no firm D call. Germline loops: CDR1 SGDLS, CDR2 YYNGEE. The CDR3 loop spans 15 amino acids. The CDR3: CASSVGPSENYGYTF. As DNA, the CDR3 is TGTGCCAGCAGCGTCGGTCCCTCAGAAAACTATGGTTACACCTTC.